This TCR beta chain was identified in a study of blood T cell repertoires in COVID-19. Some clones are missing from TCRdb's copy, which holds only in-frame ones; the method was immunoSEQ multiplex PCR. The table shows 130,000 to 150,000 clones, with about 84% occurring only once. Trimming removed 7 bases from V and 4 bases from J, with 14 bases in between. This CDR3 has 13 residues. This rearrangement joins TRBV12-3 or TRBV12-4 to TRBJ2-7; perhaps TRBD2 as D (6 bases). Sequenced material: peripheral blood. The origin of this receptor is a man between 60 and 75 years old with active or convalescent COVID-19. CDR3 amino acids: CASTEGWTYEQYF. Written as DNA, the CDR3 is TGTGCCAGCACGGAGGGGTGGACGTACGAGCAGTACTTC.